Listed below are T cell receptor beta chains from one sample, sequenced in a study of CD8 T cells in ankylosing spondylitis. TCRdb re-analysed the 5' RACE reads in MiXCR, keeping a single row per CDR3 protein. The sample has about 130,000 distinct CDR3 sequences, around 7% seen once. Sequenced: blood, either unsorted or a sorted T cell fraction (not recorded which). The receptors originated from a male donor with ankylosing spondylitis or in good health (not recorded which). Both conserved end residues are part of each CDR3. A D gene is named only where the DNA matches it firmly. Not all rows give a size; the values are once, few, many and, for expanded clones, a class.

size,V,J,D,CDR3,DNA
few,TRBV4-3,TRBJ1-2,TRBD1,CASSQDWTGRGGYTF,TGCGCCAGCAGCCAAGATTGGACAGGGCGTGGAGGCTACACCTTC
many,TRBV7-6,TRBJ2-1,.,CASSLEVGSGYYNEQFF,TGTGCCAGCAGCTTAGAGGTTGGTAGCGGATACTACAATGAGCAGTTCTTC
many,TRBV20-1,TRBJ1-2,TRBD1,CSAGGTGEGHGYTF,TGCAGTGCTGGCGGGACAGGCGAAGGTCATGGCTACACCTTC
many,TRBV7-2,TRBJ2-2,.,CASSLAALPVGGELFF,TGTGCCAGCAGCTTAGCAGCTCTCCCCGTGGGCGGGGAGCTGTTTTTT
many,TRBV28,TRBJ2-3,.,CASSLAEGTDTQYF,TGTGCCAGCAGTTTAGCGGAAGGTACAGATACGCAGTATTTT
few,TRBV15,TRBJ1-3,.,CATSRAGNTIYF,TGTGCCACCAGCAGAGCTGGAAACACCATATATTTT
many,TRBV7-9,TRBJ2-1,TRBD2,CASSSAGGLNEQFF,TGTGCCAGCAGCTCAGCGGGAGGGCTCAATGAGCAGTTCTTC
many,TRBV5-6,TRBJ2-7,.,CASSFERVRSYEQYF,TGTGCCAGCAGCTTCGAGCGGGTTCGCTCCTACGAGCAGTACTTC
many,TRBV5-1,TRBJ2-5,TRBD1,CASSYDRGQETQYF,TGCGCCAGCAGCTACGACAGGGGGCAAGAGACCCAGTACTTC
many,TRBV29-1,TRBJ2-2,.,CSVPWPSANTGELFF,TGCAGCGTTCCGTGGCCCAGCGCGAACACCGGGGAGCTGTTTTTT
.,TRBV6-1,TRBJ2-7,TRBD2,CASMWSGTYEQYF,TGTGCCAGCATGTGGAGCGGGACCTACGAGCAGTACTTC
many,TRBV5-6,TRBJ2-1,.,CASTLSSGKFHEQFF,TGTGCCAGCACCCTCAGCTCAGGGAAGTTCCATGAGCAGTTCTTC
few,TRBV30,TRBJ2-2,.,CAWSASPGELFF,TGTGCCTGGAGTGCCTCCCCCGGGGAGCTGTTTTTT
many,TRBV20-1,TRBJ2-1,TRBD2,CSASGLTSGRAIEQFF,TGCAGTGCTAGCGGGCTGACTAGCGGGAGGGCCATTGAGCAGTTCTTC
.,TRBV20-1,TRBJ1-2,.,CSARVNSYGYTF,TGCAGTGCTAGAGTAAACAGTTATGGCTACACCTTC
many,TRBV5-1,TRBJ2-5,.,CASSLVPIESQETQYF,TGCGCCAGCAGCTTGGTCCCGATAGAATCCCAAGAGACCCAGTACTTC
many,TRBV19,TRBJ2-5,.,CASTRDRGQETQYF,TGTGCCAGTACTCGGGACCGGGGGCAAGAGACCCAGTACTTC
many,TRBV20-1,TRBJ1-2,.,CSAPTRRGGYTF,TGCAGTGCACCCACAAGGCGGGGTGGCTACACCTTC